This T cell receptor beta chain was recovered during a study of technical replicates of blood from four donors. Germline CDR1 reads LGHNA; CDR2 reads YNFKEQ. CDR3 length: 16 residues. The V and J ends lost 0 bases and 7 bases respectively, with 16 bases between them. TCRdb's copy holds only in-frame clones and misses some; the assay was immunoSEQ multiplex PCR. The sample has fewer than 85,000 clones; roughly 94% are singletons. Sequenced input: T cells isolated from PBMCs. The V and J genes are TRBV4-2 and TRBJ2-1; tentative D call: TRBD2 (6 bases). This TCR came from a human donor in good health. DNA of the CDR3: TGTGCCAGCAGCCAAGATGGTGAGGGACTCGATAATGAGCAGTTCTTC. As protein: CASSQDGEGLDNEQFF.